The rows below give T cell receptor beta chains drawn from one sample of a study of blood T cell repertoires in COVID-19. Clones were sequenced by immunoSEQ multiplex PCR, and TCRdb holds only the in-frame ones, with some missing. This table has 100,000 to 150,000 clones, more than 70% appearing once. Sequenced: peripheral blood. The source is a woman of 80 years or more with acute or convalescent COVID-19. Both conserved end residues are part of each CDR3. A D gene is named only where the DNA matches it firmly. Clone size is given for some rows only: seen once, a few or many times, or a class if the clone is expanded.

D	J	V	size	DNA	CDR3
TRBD2	TRBJ2-1	TRBV6-4	-	TGTGCCAGCAGTGGCTCGATAGCGGGAGTTCTGTTCTTC	CASSGSIAGVLFF
-	TRBJ1-5	TRBV10-3	-	TGTGCCATCAGGATAGATAGCAATCAGCCCCAGCATTTT	CAIRIDSNQPQHF
-	TRBJ1-4	TRBV4-1	-	TGCGCCAGCAGCCAAGTTACTACTATTAATGAAAAACTGTTTTTT	CASSQVTTINEKLFF
-	TRBJ2-3	TRBV5-6	-	TGTGCCAGCAGCCCCGCTTCGTCCGTCAGGTACACAGATACGCAGTATTTT	CASSPASSVRYTDTQYF
-	TRBJ2-7	TRBV7-2	-	TGTGCCAGCAGCTTAGCGTTCACAGTTAGCTCCTACGAGCAGTACTTC	CASSLAFTVSSYEQYF
-	TRBJ2-7	TRBV27	-	TGTGCCAGCAGTTTCTACAGTAACTCCTACGAGCAGTACTTC	CASSFYSNSYEQYF
TRBD2	TRBJ2-1	TRBV9	-	TGTGCCAGCAGCCCCACGGCGGCTAGCGGGGCCTGGGATGAGCAGTTCTTC	CASSPTAASGAWDEQFF
-	TRBJ2-7	TRBV7-8	-	TGTGCCAGCAGCTTGGCAGGACAGTTTAGCTCCTACGAGCAGTACTTC	CASSLAGQFSSYEQYF
-	TRBJ1-2	TRBV19	-	TGTGCCAGTAGTACGCCCGGGAGACGCTATGGCTACACCTTC	CASSTPGRRYGYTF
TRBD1	TRBJ1-6	TRBV18	once	TGTGCCAGCTCACCCGGGACAGATCGACCCCTCCACTTT	CASSPGTDRPLHF
-	TRBJ1-1	TRBV12-5	few	TGTGCTAGTGGGGAAGTAGGGGTTGAAGCTTTCTTT	CASGEVGVEAFF
-	TRBJ1-5	TRBV10-2	-	TGCGCCAGCAGTGACAGGGTCGGGAATCAGCCCCAGCATTTT	CASSDRVGNQPQHF
-	TRBJ2-5	TRBV18	-	TGTGCCAGCTCCCCACGGAGCGGACCTCAAGAGACCCAGTACTTC	CASSPRSGPQETQYF
-	TRBJ1-5	TRBV3-1/TRBV3-2	-	TGTGCCAGCAGCCAAGATCCCCGGGGCAATCAGCCCCAGCATTTT	CASSQDPRGNQPQHF
-	TRBJ2-7	TRBV20-1	-	TGCAGTGCTAGTAGTCAGTGGGCCGAACTCTACGAGCAGTACTTC	CSASSQWAELYEQYF
TRBD1	TRBJ1-2	TRBV10-3	-	TGTGCCATCACCCCGGGACAGCTCTATGGCTACACCTTC	CAITPGQLYGYTF
TRBD1	TRBJ1-3	TRBV2	-	TGTGCCAGCGGACTGACAGGGGGCTGGAGCTCTGGAAACACCATATATTTT	CASGLTGGWSSGNTIYF
-	TRBJ2-1	TRBV21-1	-	TGTGCCAGCATTAAACCGGGACAGGGTTACAATGAGCAGTTCTTC	CASIKPGQGYNEQFF
-	TRBJ2-7	TRBV5-6	-	TGTGCCAGCAGCCGCCGGGGTAGAGACGAGCAGTACTTC	CASSRRGRDEQYF
TRBD2	TRBJ2-1	TRBV5-1	-	TGCGCCAGCAGCTTGGTGGCTAGCGGGAACAATGAGCAGTTCTTC	CASSLVASGNNEQFF
-	TRBJ1-1	TRBV25-1	-	TGTGCCAGCAGTGTCAGGGGCACTGAAGCTTTCTTT	CASSVRGTEAFF
TRBD1	TRBJ2-3	TRBV4-2	-	TGTGCCAGCAGCCAGAGGACAGGACGCACAGATACGCAGTATTTT	CASSQRTGRTDTQYF
-	TRBJ2-5	TRBV21-1	once	TGTGCCAGCAGCAAAAAAGACACAGGGGGAGAGACCCAGTACTTC	CASSKKDTGGETQYF
TRBD2	TRBJ2-3	TRBV27	-	TGTGCCAGCAGTTTACGAGGGACTAGCGGAAACCCAACAGATACGCAGTATTTT	CASSLRGTSGNPTDTQYF
-	TRBJ2-3	TRBV7-2	-	TGTGCCAGCAGCAGCGTAGCAGATACGCAGTATTTT	CASSSVADTQYF
TRBD2	TRBJ2-5	TRBV28	-	TGTGCCAGCATGTTATTAGCGGGAGGTGAGACCCAGTACTTC	CASMLLAGGETQYF
-	TRBJ2-1	TRBV29-1	-	TGCAGCGTTGAGCGGGTTTACAATGAGCAGTTCTTC	CSVERVYNEQFF
TRBD1	TRBJ1-1	TRBV6-5	-	TGTGCCAGCAGGGGCGGGACAGAGGGCACTGAAGCTTTCTTT	CASRGGTEGTEAFF
TRBD2	TRBJ2-5	TRBV11-2	-	TGTGCCAGCAGCCCGGCGGGGGGAGTGGAGACCCAGTACTTC	CASSPAGGVETQYF
-	TRBJ2-3	TRBV7-9	few	TGTGCCAGCAGCACCCTAGGAGATACGCAGTATTTT	CASSTLGDTQYF
-	TRBJ1-6	TRBV23-1	-	TGCGCCAGCAGTCATACGGCGGGACTAGCCCGTAATTCACCCCTCCACTTT	CASSHTAGLARNSPLHF
TRBD1	TRBJ1-4	TRBV4-1	-	TGCGCCAGCAGCCAAGATGGAGGACAGGGGAATAGATTTGAAAAACTGTTTTTT	CASSQDGGQGNRFEKLFF
-	TRBJ1-4	TRBV19	-	TGTGCCAGTAGCTCCCGGCAGGGAACAGTAGAAAAACTGTTTTTT	CASSSRQGTVEKLFF
-	TRBJ2-7	TRBV5-1	-	TGCGCCAGCAGCCCCGGACAACTGGGTTACGAGCAGTACTTC	CASSPGQLGYEQYF
TRBD1	TRBJ2-1	TRBV2	-	TGTGCCAGCAGTGTTCAGGGGGCTCGTGAGCAGTTCTTC	CASSVQGAREQFF
-	TRBJ2-7	TRBV12-3/TRBV12-4	-	TGTGCCAGCAGTTGGGACTGGACCTACGAGCAGTACTTC	CASSWDWTYEQYF
TRBD2	TRBJ2-3	TRBV27	-	TGTGCCAGCAGTTTATGGGGAGGGACTAGCGGCACAGATACGCAGTATTTT	CASSLWGGTSGTDTQYF
-	TRBJ2-1	TRBV6-4	-	TGTGCCAGCAGTGGTGGCGGGGCCTACAATGAGCAGTTCTTC	CASSGGGAYNEQFF
TRBD2	TRBJ2-1	TRBV9	-	TGTGCCAGCAGCGGCGGGAGGGGCACCTACAATGAGCAGTTCTTC	CASSGGRGTYNEQFF
TRBD2	TRBJ2-7	TRBV19	few	TGTGCCAGTAGTATAGGGGCTAGCGGGAGAGCGGAGCAGTACTTC	CASSIGASGRAEQYF
TRBD1	TRBJ2-1	TRBV24-1	-	TGTGCCACCAGTGATCCTACAGGGGGCCGGTACAATGAGCAGTTCTTC	CATSDPTGGRYNEQFF
-	TRBJ2-5	TRBV9	-	TGTGCCAGCAGCGTAGGTTCAGGGGCCCTTTCTCAAGAGACCCAGTACTTC	CASSVGSGALSQETQYF
-	TRBJ1-5	TRBV19	-	TGTGCCAGCCAAGACGGGGGGTGGGGTATTCGTCAGCCCCAGCATTTT	CASQDGGWGIRQPQHF
TRBD1	TRBJ1-1	TRBV5-1	once	TGCGCCAGCAGCCGAGGGGGCGAGAACACTGAAGCTTTCTTT	CASSRGGENTEAFF
TRBD1	TRBJ1-2	TRBV2	once	TGTGCCAGCAGTGTCTCCGGGACAGGGGCCTCTGGCTACACCTTC	CASSVSGTGASGYTF
TRBD1	TRBJ1-1	TRBV5-8	-	TGTGCCAGCAGTCGCGGACAGGGTAGTCGAGCTTTCTTT	CASSRGQGSRAFF
TRBD2	TRBJ2-7	TRBV19	-	TGTGCCAGTAGTCGGGGGCTAGCGGGAGTCTACGAGCAGTACTTC	CASSRGLAGVYEQYF
TRBD1	TRBJ2-7	TRBV27	few	TGTGCCAGCAGTTTATTGGGACAGGGGGTAACCTACGAGCAGTACTTC	CASSLLGQGVTYEQYF
-	TRBJ1-2	TRBV2	-	TGTGCCAGCAGTGGGCAGGGTAGCATCTATGGCTACACCTTC	CASSGQGSIYGYTF
TRBD1	TRBJ1-4	TRBV2	-	TGTGCCAGCAGGTATCAGGGGGCCGGGAATGAAAAACTGTTTTTT	CASRYQGAGNEKLFF